A selection of T cell receptor beta chains follows, all from one sample in a study of beta chain features in type 1 diabetes. Data came from immunoSEQ multiplex PCR; TCRdb stores just in-frame clones and leaves some out. The sample has hundreds of thousands of clones; roughly an eighth are singletons. Source material: naive CD4+ T cells from blood. The receptors were sampled from a man between 18 and 29 years old in good health. The CDR3 runs from the conserved cysteine through the conserved F or W. Fields, in order: D gene, J gene, V gene, CDR3 length, clone size, CDR3 DNA, CDR3 protein. The D gene is left open where the match is weak. Size is omitted from some rows. Given values are once, few, many or a class for expanded clones.

D gene: TRBD1
J gene: TRBJ1-5
V gene: TRBV6-5
CDR3 length: 14
clone size: NA
CDR3 DNA: TGTGCCAGCAGTTACGGACAGGGGGCTCAGCCCCAGCATTTT
CDR3 protein: CASSYGQGAQPQHF

D gene: NA
J gene: TRBJ2-3
V gene: TRBV29-1
CDR3 length: 15
clone size: few
CDR3 DNA: TGCAGCGTTGCCCTCAGAGCCGAGGGTATAGATACGCAGTATTTT
CDR3 protein: CSVALRAEGIDTQYF

D gene: NA
J gene: TRBJ1-1
V gene: TRBV30
CDR3 length: 12
clone size: few
CDR3 DNA: TGTGCTCTGAGGGGGGGGTTCACTGAAGCTTTCTTT
CDR3 protein: CALRGGFTEAFF

D gene: NA
J gene: TRBJ2-3
V gene: TRBV30
CDR3 length: 14
clone size: NA
CDR3 DNA: TGTGCCTGGACGAGGGGGGGGGCCACAGATACGCAGTATTTT
CDR3 protein: CAWTRGGATDTQYF

D gene: TRBD1
J gene: TRBJ1-1
V gene: TRBV5-6
CDR3 length: 15
clone size: few
CDR3 DNA: TGTGCCAGCAGCAACAGGGGGATTCGAGTAACTGAAGCTTTCTTT
CDR3 protein: CASSNRGIRVTEAFF

D gene: TRBD1
J gene: TRBJ1-2
V gene: TRBV4-3
CDR3 length: 16
clone size: NA
CDR3 DNA: TGCGCCAGCAGCCTCGATCAGGGGGCGCAGATTTATGGCTACACCTTC
CDR3 protein: CASSLDQGAQIYGYTF

D gene: NA
J gene: TRBJ2-1
V gene: TRBV11-2
CDR3 length: 15
clone size: NA
CDR3 DNA: TGTGCCAGCAGCTTAGGTGCCAGCTCCTACAATGAGCAGTTCTTC
CDR3 protein: CASSLGASSYNEQFF

D gene: TRBD1
J gene: TRBJ1-5
V gene: TRBV19
CDR3 length: 16
clone size: NA
CDR3 DNA: TGTGCCAGTAGTCCCGGGGGACAGGGGGCATCTCAGCCCCAGCATTTT
CDR3 protein: CASSPGGQGASQPQHF

D gene: TRBD2
J gene: TRBJ2-4
V gene: TRBV9
CDR3 length: 12
clone size: NA
CDR3 DNA: TGTGCGGGACTAGCGGGAGGGAACATTCAGTACTTC
CDR3 protein: CAGLAGGNIQYF

D gene: TRBD2
J gene: TRBJ2-3
V gene: TRBV7-3
CDR3 length: 14
clone size: few
CDR3 DNA: TGTGCCAGCAGCTTTACTAGCGGAACAGATACGCAGTATTTT
CDR3 protein: CASSFTSGTDTQYF

D gene: NA
J gene: TRBJ2-7
V gene: TRBV7-2
CDR3 length: 12
clone size: few
CDR3 DNA: TGTGCCAGCAGCTTATATCCCCAAGCGGAGTACTTC
CDR3 protein: CASSLYPQAEYF

D gene: TRBD1
J gene: TRBJ2-7
V gene: TRBV14
CDR3 length: 16
clone size: few
CDR3 DNA: TGTGCCAGCAGCCCTCTCCTGACAGGGGGTGTCTACGAGCAGTACTTC
CDR3 protein: CASSPLLTGGVYEQYF

D gene: NA
J gene: TRBJ2-7
V gene: TRBV7-2
CDR3 length: 14
clone size: few
CDR3 DNA: TGTGCCAGCAGCCCCCAGTCTGGTCGGGACGAGCAGTACTTC
CDR3 protein: CASSPQSGRDEQYF

D gene: TRBD1
J gene: TRBJ1-2
V gene: TRBV6-5
CDR3 length: 13
clone size: once
CDR3 DNA: TGTGCCAGCCACCGGGACAGGGGTGATGGCTACACCTTC
CDR3 protein: CASHRDRGDGYTF

D gene: NA
J gene: TRBJ1-2
V gene: TRBV30
CDR3 length: 15
clone size: NA
CDR3 DNA: TGTGCCTGGAGTGTGGGGAGGGGGTTAGGTTATGGCTACACCTTC
CDR3 protein: CAWSVGRGLGYGYTF

D gene: TRBD2
J gene: TRBJ2-1
V gene: TRBV28
CDR3 length: 13
clone size: NA
CDR3 DNA: TGTGCCAGCACGGGGGGACGTTTGTATGAGCAGTTCTTC
CDR3 protein: CASTGGRLYEQFF

D gene: TRBD1
J gene: TRBJ1-6
V gene: TRBV2
CDR3 length: 16
clone size: few
CDR3 DNA: TGTGCCAGCAGTGAACGGACAGGGAATGAATATTCACCCCTCCACTTT
CDR3 protein: CASSERTGNEYSPLHF

D gene: TRBD2
J gene: TRBJ2-3
V gene: TRBV18
CDR3 length: 15
clone size: NA
CDR3 DNA: TGTGCCAGCTCACCACCTCGAGCGGGAGCAGATACGCAGTATTTT
CDR3 protein: CASSPPRAGADTQYF

D gene: TRBD2
J gene: TRBJ2-1
V gene: TRBV7-9
CDR3 length: 18
clone size: NA
CDR3 DNA: TGTGCCAGCAGCCCGAATCGGGGAGGGATGGGATCCTACAATGAGCAGTTCTTC
CDR3 protein: CASSPNRGGMGSYNEQFF

D gene: TRBD1
J gene: TRBJ2-7
V gene: TRBV28
CDR3 length: 15
clone size: NA
CDR3 DNA: TGTGCCAGCAGCCGAACGAGAGGGACAGTCTACGAGCAGTACTTC
CDR3 protein: CASSRTRGTVYEQYF

D gene: TRBD1
J gene: TRBJ1-2
V gene: TRBV7-8
CDR3 length: 13
clone size: NA
CDR3 DNA: TGTGCCAGCAGCGGTCGACAGGGGCGAGGCTACACCTTC
CDR3 protein: CASSGRQGRGYTF

D gene: NA
J gene: TRBJ2-3
V gene: TRBV18
CDR3 length: 13
clone size: few
CDR3 DNA: TGTGCCAGCTCTCCTACCTCCGGAGATACGCAGTATTTT
CDR3 protein: CASSPTSGDTQYF

D gene: NA
J gene: TRBJ1-2
V gene: TRBV6-6
CDR3 length: 10
clone size: NA
CDR3 DNA: TGTGCCAGCAGGGGCCTTGGGTACACCTTC
CDR3 protein: CASRGLGYTF

D gene: NA
J gene: TRBJ1-5
V gene: TRBV2
CDR3 length: 15
clone size: few
CDR3 DNA: TGTGCCAGCAGTGTGTTACAGGGTGTCAATCAGCCCCAGCATTTT
CDR3 protein: CASSVLQGVNQPQHF

D gene: NA
J gene: TRBJ2-4
V gene: TRBV25-1
CDR3 length: 14
clone size: few
CDR3 DNA: TGTGCCAGCAGTGATGGGGGCCTGGGGAACATTCAGTACTTC
CDR3 protein: CASSDGGLGNIQYF

D gene: NA
J gene: TRBJ2-7
V gene: TRBV7-2
CDR3 length: 14
clone size: NA
CDR3 DNA: TGTGCCAGCAGCTTGAGGCGGGCCGCCTACGAGCAGTACTTC
CDR3 protein: CASSLRRAAYEQYF